This T cell receptor beta chain was captured by sequencing in a study of cytotoxic CD8 clonotypes in ibrutinib-treated CLL. Points from the study as a whole: Baseline values of clonality outstripped age-matched healthy donors and followed circulating CD8+ T-cell counts.

As regards this clone: Its antigen remains unknown.

Clones were sequenced by immunoSEQ multiplex PCR, and TCRdb holds only the in-frame ones, with some missing. The table lists some 200,000 clones, roughly 79% of them singletons, with over 10% in the top ten. Trimming shortened V by 0 bases and J by 3 bases, and 9 bases separated the two germline ends. The CDR3 runs to 14 residues. Germline V CDR1 and CDR2: MGHRA, YSYEKL. The TCR was taken from a human donor with chronic lymphocytic leukemia. Sequencing used PBMCs, obtained after 12 months of ibrutinib treatment. The chain is built from TRBV4-1 and TRBJ2-7; D gene ambiguous. The CDR3 DNA is TGCGCCAGCAGCCAAGATAGCCAGAACTACGAGCAGTACTTC. Its translation is CASSQDSQNYEQYF.